What follows describes a single T cell receptor beta chain. This sample is part of a study of control samples from healthy donors and cancer patients. Method: immunoSEQ multiplex PCR; TCRdb's copy keeps in-frame clones and lacks some. The sample includes 35,000 to 55,000 clones, approximately 90% of them seen just once. The germline V gene has CDR1 LNHDA and CDR2 SQIVND (reference sequence). The J segment lost 4 bases and the V segment lost 10 bases, leaving 6 bases of the junction unmatched. The CDR3 spans 13 residues. The V call is TRBV19, the J call TRBJ2-5, with TRBD2 matching 10 bases. The source of this sequence is a woman in her thirties or forties with head and neck cancer. The sample was PBMCs. The DNA for the CDR3 is TGTGCCACCTCCCGACTAGCGGGAGAGACCCAGTACTTC. Encoded protein: CATSRLAGETQYF.